Only a few counts were recorded for the clone carrying this TCR beta chain. What it binds is unknown. The data are from a study of T cells after yellow fever vaccination. A universal primer site and UMIs were added as TCR cDNA was made by 5'RACE template switching. TCRdb processed the 5' RACE reads anew with MiXCR; each CDR3 protein has one entry. This table holds 80,000 to 100,000 distinct CDR3 sequences, approximately 6.3% found once. Study-wide results and caveats: Any FACS-sorted repertoire could hold abundant clonotypes that contaminate it from the bulk population. CD4 and CD8 compartments shared a small share of clonotypes.

Germline V gene lookup returns CDR1 KGHSH and CDR2 LQKENI. V shed 6 bases and J 4 bases; nucleotides not matched to a gene: 12. The CDR3 totals 17 residues. The sequence was obtained from a young man who received the YFV17D yellow fever vaccine. The V gene is TRBV18, the J gene TRBJ2-2; 9 nucleotides match TRBD1. The starting material was CD8+ T cells sorted from PBMCs, obtained 10 days after the yellow fever booster vaccination. The CDR3: CASSHHRTGASTGELFF. The CDR3 DNA reads TGTGCCAGCTCCCACCATCGGACAGGGGCTTCCACCGGGGAGCTGTTTTTT.